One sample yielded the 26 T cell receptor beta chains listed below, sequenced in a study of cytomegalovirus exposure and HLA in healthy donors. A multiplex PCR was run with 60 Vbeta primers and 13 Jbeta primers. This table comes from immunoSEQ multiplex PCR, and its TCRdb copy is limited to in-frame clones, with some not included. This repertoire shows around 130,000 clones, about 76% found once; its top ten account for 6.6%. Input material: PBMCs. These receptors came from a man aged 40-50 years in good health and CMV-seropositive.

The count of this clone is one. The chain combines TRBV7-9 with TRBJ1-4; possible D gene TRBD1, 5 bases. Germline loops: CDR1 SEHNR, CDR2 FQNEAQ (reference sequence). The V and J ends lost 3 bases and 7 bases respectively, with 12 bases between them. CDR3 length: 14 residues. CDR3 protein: CASSLGGDGEKLFF. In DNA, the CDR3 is TGTGCCAGCAGCTTGGGAGGGGATGGTGAAAAACTGTTTTTT.

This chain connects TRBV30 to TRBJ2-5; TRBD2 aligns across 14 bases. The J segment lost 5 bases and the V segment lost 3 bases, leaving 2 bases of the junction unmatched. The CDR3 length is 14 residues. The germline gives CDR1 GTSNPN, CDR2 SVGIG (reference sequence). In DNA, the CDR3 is TGTGCCTGGAGAAGACTAGCGGGAGGGGAGACCCAGTACTTC. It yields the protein CAWRRLAGGETQYF.

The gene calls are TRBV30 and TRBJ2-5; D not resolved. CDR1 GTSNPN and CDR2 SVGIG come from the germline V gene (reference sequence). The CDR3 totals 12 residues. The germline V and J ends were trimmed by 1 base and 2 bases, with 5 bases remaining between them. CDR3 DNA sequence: TGTGCCTGGAGTGGCGGACAAGAGACCCAGTACTTC. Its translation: CAWSGGQETQYF.

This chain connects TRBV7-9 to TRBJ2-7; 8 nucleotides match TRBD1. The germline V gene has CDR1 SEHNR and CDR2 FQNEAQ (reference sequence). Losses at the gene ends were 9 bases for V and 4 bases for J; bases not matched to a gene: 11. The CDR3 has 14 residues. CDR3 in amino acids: CASKTGTGPYEQYF. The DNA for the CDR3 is TGTGCCAGTAAGACCGGGACAGGACCATACGAGCAGTACTTC.

Here the CDR3 reads CASSLQGANSPLHF. For the CDR3, the DNA is TGTGCCAGCAGTTTACAGGGGGCTAATTCACCCCTCCACTTT. The V gene is TRBV27, the J gene TRBJ1-6; 8 positions agree with TRBD1. This CDR3 is built from 14 residues. V lost 2 bases and J lost 6; bases outside the gene matches: 0. The germline CDR1 and CDR2 sequences are MNHEY and SMNVEV (reference sequence).

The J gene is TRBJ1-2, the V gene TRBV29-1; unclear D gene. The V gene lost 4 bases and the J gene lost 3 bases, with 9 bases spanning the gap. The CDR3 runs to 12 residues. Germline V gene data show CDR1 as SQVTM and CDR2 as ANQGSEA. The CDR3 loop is CSVVRQDYGYTF. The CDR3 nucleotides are TGCAGCGTTGTTCGGCAGGACTATGGCTACACCTTC.

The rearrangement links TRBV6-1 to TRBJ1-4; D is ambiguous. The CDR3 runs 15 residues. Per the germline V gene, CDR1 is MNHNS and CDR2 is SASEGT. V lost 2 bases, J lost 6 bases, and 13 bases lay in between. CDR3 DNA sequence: TGTGCCAGCAGTGAATTAGCGAGGTTCGATGAAAAACTGTTTTTT. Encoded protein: CASSELARFDEKLFF.

The CDR3, as DNA: TGTGCCAGCAGTTTTTCACCTAGCGGGGGGGCCGACGAGCAGTTCTTC. This gives the protein CASSFSPSGGADEQFF. This chain links TRBV28 with TRBJ2-1, with 12 positions matching TRBD2. V dropped 3 bases and J dropped 10; count of bases not matched to a gene: 10. Germline V gene lookup returns CDR1 MDHEN and CDR2 SYDVKM. The CDR3 runs 16 residues.

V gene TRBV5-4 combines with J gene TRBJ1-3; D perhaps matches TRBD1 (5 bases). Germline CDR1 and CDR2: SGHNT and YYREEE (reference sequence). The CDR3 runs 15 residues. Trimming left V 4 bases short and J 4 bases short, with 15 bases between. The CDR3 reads CASSPGPVRGNTIYF. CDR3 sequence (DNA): TGTGCCAGCAGCCCAGGGCCCGTCCGCGGAAACACCATATATTTT.

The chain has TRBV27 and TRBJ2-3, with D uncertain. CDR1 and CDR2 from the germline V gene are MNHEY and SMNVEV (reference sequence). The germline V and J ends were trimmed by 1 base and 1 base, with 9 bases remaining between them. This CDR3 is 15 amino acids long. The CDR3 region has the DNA TGTGCCAGCAGTTTATTTAACAGCCGCACAGATACGCAGTATTTT. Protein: CASSLFNSRTDTQYF.

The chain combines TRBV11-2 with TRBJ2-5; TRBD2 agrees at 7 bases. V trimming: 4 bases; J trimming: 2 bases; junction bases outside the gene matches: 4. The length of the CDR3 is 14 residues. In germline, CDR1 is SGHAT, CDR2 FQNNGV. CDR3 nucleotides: TGTGCCAGCAGCTATCAGCGGGATCAAGAGACCCAGTACTTC. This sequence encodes CASSYQRDQETQYF.

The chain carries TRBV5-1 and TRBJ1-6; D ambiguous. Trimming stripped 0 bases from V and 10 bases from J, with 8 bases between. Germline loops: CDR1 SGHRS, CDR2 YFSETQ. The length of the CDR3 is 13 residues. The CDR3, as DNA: TGCGCCAGCAGCTTGGGTCAGGAATCACCCCTCCACTTT. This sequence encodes CASSLGQESPLHF.

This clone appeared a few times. The CDR3 reads CASSYSGRTNYGYTF. CDR3 nucleotide sequence: TGTGCCAGCAGTTACTCGGGCAGAACTAACTATGGCTACACCTTC. The rearrangement links TRBV6-5 to TRBJ1-2; D is ambiguous. Trimming shortened V by 0 bases and J by 0 bases, and 8 bases separated the two germline ends. The germline gives CDR1 MNHEY, CDR2 SVGAGI. The CDR3 extends over 15 amino acids.

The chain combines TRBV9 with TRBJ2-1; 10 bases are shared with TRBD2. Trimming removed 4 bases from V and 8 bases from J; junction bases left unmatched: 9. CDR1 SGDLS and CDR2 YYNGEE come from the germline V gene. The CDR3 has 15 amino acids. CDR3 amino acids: CASSLLAGLLDEQFF. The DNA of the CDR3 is TGTGCCAGCAGCTTACTAGCGGGATTACTTGATGAGCAGTTCTTC.

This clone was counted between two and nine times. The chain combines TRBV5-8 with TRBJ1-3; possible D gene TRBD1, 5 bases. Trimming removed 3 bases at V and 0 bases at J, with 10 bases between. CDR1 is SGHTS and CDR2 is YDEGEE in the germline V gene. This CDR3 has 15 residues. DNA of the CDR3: TGTGCCAGCAGCTCGGGGACTCTCTCTGGAAACACCATATATTTT. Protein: CASSSGTLSGNTIYF.

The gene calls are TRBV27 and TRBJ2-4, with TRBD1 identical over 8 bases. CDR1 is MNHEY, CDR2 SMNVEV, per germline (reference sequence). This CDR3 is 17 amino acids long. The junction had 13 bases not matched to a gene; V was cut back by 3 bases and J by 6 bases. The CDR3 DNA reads TGTGCCAGCAGTTTTTTCGGATCAGGGGGCTTTGGAAACATTCAGTACTTC. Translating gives CASSFFGSGGFGNIQYF.

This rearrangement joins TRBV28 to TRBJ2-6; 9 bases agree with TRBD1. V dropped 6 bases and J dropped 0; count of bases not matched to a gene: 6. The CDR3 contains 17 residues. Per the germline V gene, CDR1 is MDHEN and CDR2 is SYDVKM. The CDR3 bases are TGTGCCAGCAGCCCGGGACAGGGATACTCTGGGGCCAACGTCCTGACTTTC. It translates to CASSPGQGYSGANVLTF.

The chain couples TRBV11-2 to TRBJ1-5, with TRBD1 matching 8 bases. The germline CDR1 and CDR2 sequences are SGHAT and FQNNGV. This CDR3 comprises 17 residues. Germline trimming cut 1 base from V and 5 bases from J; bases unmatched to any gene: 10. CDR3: CASSLVQSGGLYQPQHF. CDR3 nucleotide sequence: TGTGCCAGCAGCTTAGTTCAATCAGGGGGCCTCTATCAGCCCCAGCATTTT.

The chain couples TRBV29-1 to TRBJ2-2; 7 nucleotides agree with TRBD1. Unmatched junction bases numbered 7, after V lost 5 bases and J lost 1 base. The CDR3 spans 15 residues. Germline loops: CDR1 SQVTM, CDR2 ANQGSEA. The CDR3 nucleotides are TGCAGCGTTTTACAGGGGCCCTGGAACACCGGGGAGCTGTTTTTT. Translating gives CSVLQGPWNTGELFF.

The CDR3 region has the DNA TGTGCCAGCAGTCGGAGGGGGGGAACCCAATCCAATTGGGAGCAGTTCTTC. This gives the protein CASSRRGGTQSNWEQFF. The chain has TRBV28 and TRBJ2-1; tentative D call: TRBD2 (7 bases). The CDR3 has 17 amino acids. Trimming shortened V by 5 bases and J by 10 bases, and 27 bases separated the two germline ends. CDR1 and CDR2 (germline): MDHEN, SYDVKM. The full variable domain, in which reference TRBV28 and TRBJ2-1 provide the parts outside the CDR3, is DVKVTQSSRYLVKRTGEKVFLECVQDMDHENMFWYRQDPGLGLRLIYFSYDVKMKEKGDIPEGYSVSREKKERFSLILESASTNQTSMYLCASSRRGGTQSNWEQFFGPGTRLTVL.

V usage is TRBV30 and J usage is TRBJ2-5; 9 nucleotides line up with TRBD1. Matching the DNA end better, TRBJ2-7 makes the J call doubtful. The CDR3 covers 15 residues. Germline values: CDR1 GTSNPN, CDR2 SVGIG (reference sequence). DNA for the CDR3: TGTGCCTGGAGTTCCGGACAGGGGAATACCTACGAGCAGTACTTC. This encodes CAWSSGQGNTYEQYF.

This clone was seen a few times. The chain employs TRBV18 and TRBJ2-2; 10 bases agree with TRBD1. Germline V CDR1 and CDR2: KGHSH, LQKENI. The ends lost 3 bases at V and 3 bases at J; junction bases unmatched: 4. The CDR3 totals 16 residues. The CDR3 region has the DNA TGTGCCAGCTCACCGCGACAGGGGGCGGACACCGGGGAGCTGTTTTTT. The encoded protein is CASSPRQGADTGELFF.

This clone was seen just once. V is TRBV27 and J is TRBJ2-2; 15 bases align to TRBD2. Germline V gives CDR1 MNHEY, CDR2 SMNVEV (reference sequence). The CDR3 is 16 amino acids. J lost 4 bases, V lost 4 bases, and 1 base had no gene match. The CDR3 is CASSWTSGRGTGELFF. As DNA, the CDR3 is TGTGCCAGCAGTTGGACTAGCGGGAGGGGCACCGGGGAGCTGTTTTTT.

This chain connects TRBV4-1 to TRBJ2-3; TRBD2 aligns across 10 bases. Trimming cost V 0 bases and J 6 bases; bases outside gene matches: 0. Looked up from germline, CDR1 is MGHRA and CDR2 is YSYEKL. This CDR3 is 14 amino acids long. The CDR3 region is CASSQDSGRDTQYF. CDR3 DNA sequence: TGCGCCAGCAGCCAAGATAGCGGGAGGGATACGCAGTATTTT.

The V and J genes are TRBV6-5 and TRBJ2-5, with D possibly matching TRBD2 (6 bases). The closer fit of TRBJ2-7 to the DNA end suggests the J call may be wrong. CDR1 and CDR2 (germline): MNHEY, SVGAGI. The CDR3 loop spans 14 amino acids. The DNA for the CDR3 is TGTGCCAGCATGCGGACGGAGGGACCCTACGAGCAGTACTTC. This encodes CASMRTEGPYEQYF.

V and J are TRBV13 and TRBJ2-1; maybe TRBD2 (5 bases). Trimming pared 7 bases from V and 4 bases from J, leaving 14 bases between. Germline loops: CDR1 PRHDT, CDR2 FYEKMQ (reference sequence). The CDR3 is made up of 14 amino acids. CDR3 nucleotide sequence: TGTGCCAGCACCAAAGGACGAGGGTACAATGAGCAGTTCTTC. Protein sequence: CASTKGRGYNEQFF.